These T cell receptor beta chains were read from a single sample in a study of blood T cell repertoires in COVID-19. Repertoires were generated with immunoSEQ multiplex PCR, while TCRdb's copy carries only in-frame clones and drops some. This sample has roughly 240,000 clones, with 65% to 90% found just once. Sequencing used peripheral blood. These receptors were obtained from a woman aged 70 to 79 with acute or convalescent COVID-19. Each CDR3 is given with its conserved first and last residue. A D gene is named only where the DNA matches it firmly. The size field is filled for only some rows; it gives once, few, many or a size class.

j_gene | abundance | d_gene | v_gene | CDR3nt | CDR3aa
TRBJ2-3 | . | . | TRBV7-9 | TGTGCCAGCAGAGGGACATATGACACAGATACGCAGTATTTT | CASRGTYDTDTQYF
TRBJ1-5 | once | . | TRBV3-1/TRBV3-2 | TGTGCCAGCAGCGAGGCAGGGAATAATCAGCCCCAGCATTTT | CASSEAGNNQPQHF
TRBJ1-6 | once | TRBD1 | TRBV5-8 | TGTGCCAGCAGCTTACGCTCCGGGACAGGGGTCTATAATTCACCCCTCCACTTT | CASSLRSGTGVYNSPLHF
TRBJ1-4 | . | . | TRBV9 | TGTGCCAGCAGCGTAGCGGGGGGAGAAAAACTGTTTTTT | CASSVAGGEKLFF
TRBJ2-3 | . | . | TRBV15 | TGTGCCACCAGCATTATGGGGGGAATGGGGTATTTT | CATSIMGGMGYF
TRBJ1-2 | . | . | TRBV28 | TGTGCCAGCAGTTTATCAGACTATGGCTACACCTTC | CASSLSDYGYTF
TRBJ1-5 | . | . | TRBV11-2 | TGTGCCAGCAGCTTGGACAGAGATCAGCCCCAGCATTTT | CASSLDRDQPQHF
TRBJ2-7 | . | . | TRBV27 | TGTGCCAGCATCGGACAGACTACCTACGAGCAGTACTTC | CASIGQTTYEQYF
TRBJ2-3 | . | TRBD2 | TRBV30 | TGTGCCTGGAGCAAGAACGGGGGGAGCTATACGCAGTATTTT | CAWSKNGGSYTQYF
TRBJ1-2 | . | TRBD1 | TRBV6-5 | TGTGCCAGCAGTCCGGGACAGGGGTTTGGCTACACCTTC | CASSPGQGFGYTF
TRBJ2-7 | . | TRBD1 | TRBV6-5 | TGTGCCAGCAGTTACACGGGACAGGGGGCCTACGAGCAGTACTTC | CASSYTGQGAYEQYF
TRBJ1-2 | . | . | TRBV19 | TGTGCCAGTAGTATTCGGGGTAACTATGGCTACACCTTC | CASSIRGNYGYTF
TRBJ2-1 | . | . | TRBV7-2 | TGTGCCAGCAGCTTAGATAACTACTCTCAATTCTTC | CASSLDNYSQFF
TRBJ2-3 | many | TRBD2 | TRBV9 | TGTGCCAGCAGTGAGACTAGCTCAGATACGCAGTATTTT | CASSETSSDTQYF
TRBJ1-1 | . | TRBD1 | TRBV7-9 | TGTGCCAGCAGCATCCAGACAGGGGCGTCTCCTGAAGCTTTCTTT | CASSIQTGASPEAFF
TRBJ1-2 | . | . | TRBV6-5 | TGTGCCAGCACTAGACAGGAAGTTAACTATGGCTACACCTTC | CASTRQEVNYGYTF
TRBJ1-2 | . | TRBD1 | TRBV11-2 | TGTGCCAGCAGCCCGCAGACAGGGATCTATGGCTACACCTTC | CASSPQTGIYGYTF
TRBJ2-1 | . | TRBD2 | TRBV6-2/TRBV6-3 | TGTGCCAGCAGTTCCAGCGGGGTGGCAAGCTCCTACAATGAGCAGTTCTTC | CASSSSGVASSYNEQFF
TRBJ1-3 | . | . | TRBV4-3 | TGCGCCAGCAGCCAAAGTTCTACAGGCGCAAGGAACACCATATATTTT | CASSQSSTGARNTIYF
TRBJ2-1 | . | TRBD1 | TRBV29-1 | TGCAGCGTTCCCGGACAGGGGACGTTGAATGAGCAGTTCTTC | CSVPGQGTLNEQFF
TRBJ1-1 | . | . | TRBV7-2 | TGTGCCAGCAGCTTAGAATGGAGCACTGAAGCTTTCTTT | CASSLEWSTEAFF
TRBJ1-3 | . | . | TRBV9 | TGTGCCAGCAGCCCACACTCTGGAAACACCATATATTTT | CASSPHSGNTIYF
TRBJ2-7 | few | . | TRBV2 | TGTGCCAGCAGTGTTTCTCACAGGCCAGAGGCCGAGCAGTACTTC | CASSVSHRPEAEQYF
TRBJ2-7 | . | . | TRBV11-3 | TGTGCCAGCAGCGTTACAGGGTCCTACGAGCAGTACTTC | CASSVTGSYEQYF